The 5 T cell receptor beta chains below come from one sample, sequenced in a study of cytomegalovirus exposure and HLA in healthy donors. Vbeta (60) and Jbeta (13) primers were used in the PCR. Method: immunoSEQ multiplex PCR; TCRdb's copy keeps in-frame clones and lacks some. The sample lists around 180,000 clones, 70% to 80% seen once, with about 1.4% in the top ten. Sequencing was carried out using PBMCs. The receptors stem from a woman in her forties or fifties in good health and CMV-seronegative.

The genes are TRBV7-2 and TRBJ2-1; tentatively, D is TRBD1 (5 bases). V dropped 5 bases and J dropped 10 bases, with 12 bases sitting between them. From germline, CDR1 is SGHTA and CDR2 FQGNSA. The CDR3 has 12 amino acids. The CDR3 region has the DNA TGTGCCAGCAGCATACAGGCGCGAGAGCAGTTCTTC. Translated: CASSIQAREQFF.

The chain has TRBV7-2 and TRBJ2-7; tentatively, D is TRBD2 (7 bases). V dropped 2 bases and J dropped 7 bases, with 15 bases sitting between them. This CDR3 spans 14 amino acids. From germline, CDR1 is SGHTA and CDR2 FQGNSA. The CDR3 sequence: CASSLKGGVGEQYF. The CDR3 DNA reads as TGTGCCAGCAGCTTAAAGGGGGGGGTGGGGGAGCAGTACTTC.

The chain is built from TRBV5-1 and TRBJ2-1; 11 bases align to TRBD2. The CDR3 consists of 16 residues. Germline V gene lookup returns CDR1 SGHRS and CDR2 YFSETQ. Trimming cost V 0 bases and J 9 bases; bases outside gene matches: 8. The CDR3 nucleotides are TGCGCCAGCAGCTTGGTGACTAGCGGGACGGGGAGTGAGCAGTTCTTC. This translates into CASSLVTSGTGSEQFF.

The J gene is TRBJ2-3, the V gene TRBV7-8; 8 bases are shared with TRBD2. The ends lost 4 bases at V and 1 base at J; junction bases unmatched: 7. The CDR3 totals 16 residues. Germline CDR1 SGHVS, CDR2 FQNEAQ. The CDR3 DNA follows: TGTGCCAGCAGCTCCCGGGGGGGCCCTCGCACAGATACGCAGTATTTT. As protein: CASSSRGGPRTDTQYF. Drawing the rest from reference TRBV7-8 and TRBJ2-3, the complete variable domain is GAGVSQSPRYKVAKRGQDVALRCDPISGHVSLFWYQQALGQGPEFLTYFQNEAQLDKSGLPSDRFFAERPEGSVSTLKIQRTQQEDSAVYLCASSSRGGPRTDTQYFGPGTRLTVL.

V and J are TRBV7-3 and TRBJ1-2; D gene uncertain. Germline-derived CDR1 and CDR2 are SGHTA and FQGTGA. The CDR3 runs 17 residues. Trimming left V 1 base short and J 5 bases short, with 20 bases between. The CDR3 sequence is CASSLKAPPETPYGYTF. DNA of the CDR3: TGTGCCAGCAGCTTAAAAGCCCCCCCCGAGACTCCTTATGGCTACACCTTC.